This note documents a single T cell receptor beta chain sequence. The antigen remains unidentified. The sample originates from a study of shared clonotypes between healthy human individuals. Study conclusions and caveats: Represented diversity, genetic and exposure-history alike, was limited by few donors.

As defined, naive CD8 cells were CD45RO-negative and positively selected for CCR7, with terminally differentiated effector memory CD45RA+ cells excluded. Germline V CDR1 and CDR2: ENHRY, SYGVKD. This CDR3 is built from 17 residues. The junction had 5 bases not matched to a gene; V was cut back by 0 bases and J by 3 bases. Researchers ran the assay at a deep level. Assay used: immunoSEQ multiplex PCR; TCRdb lists only in-frame clones, some missing. The repertoire holds more than 2 million clones, with approximately 94% as singletons. The rearrangement links TRBV10-3 to TRBJ1-5, with 10 bases that match TRBD1. The sequence came from a man aged 18 to 29 in good health. The sample was naive CD8+ T cells sorted from blood. In DNA form, the CDR3 reads TGTGCCATCAGTGAGTCGGGGGACAGGGGCTACAATCAGCCCCAGCATTTT. This encodes CAISESGDRGYNQPQHF.